The 17 T cell receptor beta chains given below trace back to one sample, sequenced in a study of shared clonotypes between healthy human individuals. The protocol was immunoSEQ multiplex PCR, while the TCRdb copy is restricted to in-frame clones and leaves out a portion. The table includes approximately 1,500,000 clones, approximately 98% detected once. Sequencing input: naive CD4+ T cells sorted from blood. The subset: CD45RA+ positively selected. The receptor source for this set is a young man in good health.

Comments on this clone: Other DNA sequences of this sample code for an identical CDR3. This chain uses TRBV19 with TRBJ2-7, with a possible D match to TRBD2 (6 bases). V was pared by 4 bases and J by 5 bases, with 6 bases between. Germline CDR1 reads LNHDA; CDR2 reads SQIVND (reference sequence). CDR3 length: 11 residues. CDR3 protein: CASSTGDEQYF. The CDR3 DNA sequence: TGTGCCAGTAGTACGGGAGACGAGCAGTACTTC.

The chain uses TRBV7-6 and TRBJ1-5; D remains unclear. Germline V gene sequence: CDR1 SGHVS, CDR2 FNYEAQ. Trimming took off 3 bases at V and 0 bases at J, with 3 bases between the two ends. CDR3 length equals 13 residues. The CDR3, as DNA: TGTGCCAGCAGCTTCTATAGCAATCAGCCCCAGCATTTT. Its translation is CASSFYSNQPQHF.

This chain connects TRBV5-5 to TRBJ2-1; 7 nucleotides align to TRBD1. This CDR3 spans 15 amino acids. J gave up 7 bases and V 4 bases, and 11 bases lay outside the gene matches. CDR1 is SGHKS, CDR2 YYEKEE, per germline (reference sequence). CDR3 in amino acids: CASSVGGQTSNEQFF. The CDR3 coding sequence is TGTGCCAGCAGCGTTGGGGGACAGACCTCAAATGAGCAGTTCTTC.

The rearrangement joins TRBV11-2 to TRBJ2-7; TRBD1 might be the D (6 bases). V lost 2 bases and J lost 3, with 11 bases in between. Germline CDR1 and CDR2: SGHAT and FQNNGV. There are 14 residues in the CDR3. The DNA for the CDR3 is TGTGCCAGCAGCTTATCAACAGGGTACTACGAGCAGTACTTC. Encoded protein: CASSLSTGYYEQYF.

The chain uses TRBV27 and TRBJ1-5; D gene unclear. This CDR3 spans 13 amino acids. Trimming took off 0 bases at V and 12 bases at J, with 12 bases between the two ends. CDR1 and CDR2 (germline): MNHEY, SMNVEV (reference sequence). The CDR3 DNA sequence: TGTGCCAGCAGTTTATCCGCCGGACTTTTCCAGCATTTT. This sequence encodes CASSLSAGLFQHF.

This chain connects TRBV1 to TRBJ2-2; the table assigns TRBD1, which was not confirmed against the DNA. TRBV1 is given as a pseudogene. This CDR3 has 16 amino acids. The CDR3 DNA reads as TGCACCAGCAGCCACCACCCGGGACAGAACACCGGGGAGCTGTTTTTT. Encoded protein: CTSSHHPGQNTGELFF.

The CDR3 reads CASRRGIGTEAFF. As DNA, the CDR3 is TGTGCCAGTCGGAGGGGCATAGGCACTGAAGCTTTCTTT. The rearrangement uses TRBV11-2 and TRBJ1-1; a weak D match, TRBD1 (5 bases). The CDR3 covers 13 residues. Germline-derived CDR1 and CDR2 are SGHAT and FQNNGV. V was cut by 9 bases and J by 4 bases, with 15 bases left in between.

This chain links TRBV6-6 with TRBJ2-5; a weak D match, TRBD2 (6 bases). Per the germline V gene, CDR1 is MNHNY and CDR2 is SVGAGI (reference sequence). Trimming removed 8 bases at V and 0 bases at J, with 13 bases between. The CDR3 spans 14 residues. CDR3 region: CASGAGTYQETQYF. CDR3 bases: TGTGCCAGCGGGGCGGGGACGTACCAAGAGACCCAGTACTTC.

The J gene is TRBJ2-1, the V gene TRBV5-4, with D maybe TRBD2 (7 bases). Deletions cut 4 bases from V and 7 bases from J, with 21 bases between. The CDR3 loop spans 16 amino acids. The germline V gene encodes CDR1 SGHNT and CDR2 YYREEE (reference sequence). CDR3 nucleotides: TGTGCCAGCAGCACCGGGGGCAGGGTCGGGGGGAATGAGCAGTTCTTC. Its protein product is CASSTGGRVGGNEQFF.

This chain joins TRBV5-1 and TRBJ2-2, with 8 bases lining up with TRBD1. There are 18 residues in the CDR3. Germline CDR1 SGHRS, CDR2 YFSETQ. V was pared by 0 bases and J by 4 bases, with 11 bases of the junction left unmatched. The CDR3: CASSLADREWERTGELFF. Here the CDR3 DNA reads TGCGCCAGCAGCTTGGCGGACAGGGAGTGGGAGCGCACCGGGGAGCTGTTTTTT.

The chain couples TRBV5-5 to TRBJ2-7; possible D gene TRBD2, 6 bases. Between the trimmed V and J ends, which lost 0 bases and 6 bases, there was a span of 16 bases. This CDR3 is built from 15 residues. CDR1 is SGHKS, CDR2 YYEKEE, per germline (reference sequence). CDR3 DNA: TGTGCCAGCAGCTTGGTGCAGGGCGGGATAGGCGAGCAGTACTTC. The encoded protein is CASSLVQGGIGEQYF.

The rearrangement links TRBV11-3 to TRBJ2-5; D is possibly TRBD2 (7 bases). Germline-derived CDR1 and CDR2 are SGHNT and YENEEA. V shed 1 base and J shed 2 bases, with 20 bases lying between them. The CDR3 loop spans 18 amino acids. CDR3: CASSLGQGRDGLQETQYF. The CDR3 DNA follows: TGTGCCAGCAGCTTAGGGCAGGGGAGGGACGGCCTACAAGAGACCCAGTACTTC.

The chain joins TRBV7-9 to TRBJ2-2; D gene uncertain. Germline V gene sequence: CDR1 SEHNR, CDR2 FQNEAQ (reference sequence). The CDR3 runs to 16 residues. The germline V and J ends were trimmed by 0 bases and 6 bases, with 14 bases remaining between them. As DNA, the CDR3 is TGTGCCAGCAGCTTAGCCGTAACGGGCGCAGCCGGGGAGCTGTTTTTT. It encodes CASSLAVTGAAGELFF.

The genes are TRBV5-5 and TRBJ1-5; 9 nucleotides align to TRBD1. J lost 0 bases, V lost 1 base, and 8 bases had no gene match. Germline CDR1 is SGHKS and CDR2 is YYEKEE (reference sequence). The CDR3 runs to 18 residues. CDR3 coding DNA: TGTGCCAGCAGCTTGAGGGGACAGGGCTCCCTTAGCAATCAGCCCCAGCATTTT. Amino acid sequence: CASSLRGQGSLSNQPQHF. The complete variable domain, with remaining parts taken from reference TRBV5-5 and TRBJ1-5, reads DAGVTQSPTHLIKTRGQQVTLRCSPISGHKSVSWYQQVLGQGPQFIFQYYEKEERGRGNFPDRFSARQFPNYSSELNVNALLLGDSALYLCASSLRGQGSLSNQPQHFGDGTRLSIL.

In regard to this clone: Other DNA sequences in the same sample also yield this CDR3. The chain joins TRBV5-1 to TRBJ2-3, with 7 bases lining up with TRBD2. This CDR3 has 13 residues. Germline V gives CDR1 SGHRS, CDR2 YFSETQ. Losses at the gene ends were 5 bases for V and 4 bases for J; bases not matched to a gene: 4. The CDR3 DNA reads TGCGCCAGCAGAACGGGAGGCGCAGATACGCAGTATTTT. As protein: CASRTGGADTQYF.

The rearrangement links TRBV6-5 to TRBJ2-2, with 7 positions matching TRBD2. The CDR3 covers 15 residues. Trimming removed 7 bases from V and 4 bases from J; junction bases left unmatched: 9. Germline V lookup: CDR1 MNHEY, CDR2 SVGAGI. The CDR3 here is CASTELARSTGELFF. CDR3 sequence (DNA): TGTGCCAGCACCGAACTAGCGAGGTCCACCGGGGAGCTGTTTTTT.

The chain couples TRBV6-5 to TRBJ1-2, with a tentative D call TRBD1 (6 bases). Trimming took off 2 bases at V and 13 bases at J, with 17 bases between the two ends. The CDR3 loop spans 13 amino acids. CDR1 is MNHEY and CDR2 is SVGAGI in the germline V gene. The DNA of the CDR3 is TGTGCCAGCAGTTACGGGTTGGACAGCCCTCCCACCTTC. Its protein is CASSYGLDSPPTF.